This TCR beta chain came from a study of cytomegalovirus exposure and HLA in healthy donors. Whole-study findings and limits: According to reports, the classifier identified cytomegalovirus status with high specificity and sensitivity. CMV antigen specificity was confirmed in vitro for a few CMV-associated chains.

Details on this clone: The antigen is not known.

A multiplex PCR was run with 60 Vbeta primers and 13 Jbeta primers. Produced via immunoSEQ multiplex PCR; TCRdb's table is partial and in-frame only. Among fewer than 200,000 clones listed, over 75% were seen once. Material: PBMCs. The TCR sequence derives from a girl less than two years old in good health and CMV-seronegative.

This CDR3 reads CASSGDREETDTQYF. The CDR3 bases are TGTGCCAGCAGTGGGGACAGGGAGGAAACAGATACGCAGTATTTT. V is TRBV6-5 and J is TRBJ2-3; 9 bases match TRBD1. V trimming: 5 bases; J trimming: 3 bases; junction bases outside the gene matches: 6. This CDR3 spans 15 amino acids. Germline assignment: CDR1 MNHEY and CDR2 SVGAGI.